Listed below are T cell receptor beta chains from one sample, sequenced in a study of cytomegalovirus exposure and HLA in healthy donors. The method was immunoSEQ multiplex PCR; TCRdb's version includes in-frame clones alone and lacks a portion of them. Among around 190,000 clones, around 84% were seen once, and the ten largest hold around 3.7%. The sample taken for sequencing was PBMCs. All receptors derive from a middle-aged man in good health and CMV-seropositive. The CDR3 runs from the conserved cysteine through the conserved F or W. Each record gives: clone size, V gene, D gene, J gene, CDR3 length, CDR3 DNA, CDR3 protein. D genes are given only for firm matches. Clone size is not always given. Where it is, it says once, few, many or a class for expanded clones.

few	TRBV6-5	TRBD2	TRBJ2-1	15	TGTGCCAGCAGAGGCACTAGCGGGGGGTACAATGAGCAGTTCTTC	CASRGTSGGYNEQFF
-	TRBV7-6	TRBD1	TRBJ2-7	14	TGTGCCAGCAGCTCGGGACAGCTATCCTACGAGCAGTACTTC	CASSSGQLSYEQYF
-	TRBV7-3	TRBD1	TRBJ1-1	13	TGTGCCAGCAGCGCACAGGGGGACACTGAAGCTTTCTTT	CASSAQGDTEAFF
-	TRBV2	TRBD1	TRBJ2-7	12	TGTGCCAGCAGTGCCTCGCGGGACAGGGGAGGCTTC	CASSASRDRGGF
-	TRBV19	TRBD2	TRBJ2-5	15	TGTGCCAGTAGTCCTAGCGGGGGGCCCTTAGAGACCCAGTACTTC	CASSPSGGPLETQYF
once	TRBV6-1	-	TRBJ1-4	15	TGTGCCAGCAGTGAAAGTTCAGCGGGTAATGAAAAACTGTTTTTT	CASSESSAGNEKLFF
-	TRBV18	TRBD2	TRBJ2-2	18	TGTGCCAGCTCACCAAGGACTAGCGGGGGCGTCACGACCGGGGAGCTGTTTTTT	CASSPRTSGGVTTGELFF
-	TRBV5-1	-	TRBJ1-1	13	TGCGCCAGCAGCTTAACAGGGAGAAATGAAGCTTTCTTT	CASSLTGRNEAFF
-	TRBV5-1	TRBD1	TRBJ1-2	17	TGCGCCAGCAGCTTGACGAGGGACAGGGGGCTTTACTATGGCTACACCTTC	CASSLTRDRGLYYGYTF
-	TRBV2	-	TRBJ1-4	13	TGTGCCAGCACCATAAGCGGACATGAAAAACTGTTTTTT	CASTISGHEKLFF
once	TRBV7-8	-	TRBJ2-7	14	TGTGCCAGCAGCTCCCGGACAGATCTCTACGAGCAGTACTTC	CASSSRTDLYEQYF
-	TRBV5-1	-	TRBJ1-1	14	TGCGCCAGCTCCCCCAGGGGAGACGGTACTGAAGCTTTCTTT	CASSPRGDGTEAFF
-	TRBV5-4	TRBD2	TRBJ2-3	15	TGTGCCAGCAGCTTGACTAGCGGGAGGGCAGATACGCAGTATTTT	CASSLTSGRADTQYF
-	TRBV6-4	TRBD1	TRBJ1-1	15	TGTGCCAGCAGGCTGAACAGGGGGGGGAACACTGAAGCTTTCTTT	CASRLNRGGNTEAFF
few	TRBV10-2	-	TRBJ1-2	15	TGCGCCAGCAGTGCCGTCGGGGGACCCAACTATGGCTACACCTTC	CASSAVGGPNYGYTF
-	TRBV30	-	TRBJ2-5	13	TGTGCCTGGAGTTTGGGGACACAAGAGACCCAGTACTTC	CAWSLGTQETQYF
-	TRBV28	-	TRBJ2-6	15	TGTGCCAGCAGTTTATACAGGTTGGGGGCCAACGTCCTGACTTTC	CASSLYRLGANVLTF
-	TRBV6-5	-	TRBJ2-2	15	TGTGCCAGCAGCCCAAGACTGGTGAGGACCGGGGAGCTGTTTTTT	CASSPRLVRTGELFF
-	TRBV27	TRBD1	TRBJ2-7	15	TGTGCCAGCAGTTTCTTAGGACAGGGGGGCCACGAGCAGTACTTC	CASSFLGQGGHEQYF
-	TRBV11-1	TRBD2	TRBJ2-3	16	TGTGCCAGCAGCCTAAAAGCGGGGGGGCCTCTAGATACGCAGTATTTT	CASSLKAGGPLDTQYF
-	TRBV28	-	TRBJ2-7	13	TGTGCCAGCGGGATGGCCCGGGAGAACGAGCAGTACTTC	CASGMARENEQYF
-	TRBV2	-	TRBJ2-1	13	TGTGCCAGCAGTGAACGTGGGGGGAATGAGCAGTTCTTC	CASSERGGNEQFF
-	TRBV7-9	-	TRBJ1-1	16	TGTGCCAGCAGCGCCCCCCAGGGGATGGGGGACACTGAAGCTTTCTTT	CASSAPQGMGDTEAFF
-	TRBV4-3	TRBD2	TRBJ2-5	15	TGCGCCAGCAGCCAAGATCTGACTAGCGGGGGGACCCAGTACTTC	CASSQDLTSGGTQYF
-	TRBV25-1	TRBD2	TRBJ2-1	15	TGTGCCAGCAGTACTGGACTAGCGGATTACAATGAGCAGTTCTTC	CASSTGLADYNEQFF
-	TRBV5-1	-	TRBJ2-5	18	TGCGCCAGCAGCTTTGGGCGGGATTACCCAGCTTTACGAGAGACCCAGTACTTC	CASSFGRDYPALRETQYF
-	TRBV27	TRBD2	TRBJ2-1	15	TGTGCCAGCAGTTCCGGACTAGCGGGTAACAATGAGCAGTTCTTC	CASSSGLAGNNEQFF
-	TRBV5-1	TRBD1	TRBJ1-2	13	TGCGCCAGCAGCTTACCTCAGGGGGACGGCTACACCTTC	CASSLPQGDGYTF
-	TRBV30	TRBD2	TRBJ2-1	19	TGTGCCTGGAGACCCCGGACTAGCGGGAGCTGGAGCTCCTACAATGAGCAGTTCTTC	CAWRPRTSGSWSSYNEQFF
few	TRBV7-9	-	TRBJ2-7	15	TGTGCCAGCAGCCCCCGGACAGGGAGGGGGTACGAGCAGTACTTC	CASSPRTGRGYEQYF
once	TRBV4-3	TRBD1	TRBJ2-1	18	TGCGCCAGCAGCCAAAAATTGAGGGACAGGAATTCCTACAATGAGCAGTTCTTC	CASSQKLRDRNSYNEQFF
few	TRBV7-8	TRBD1	TRBJ1-2	15	TGTGCCAGCAGTCCCCAGACAGGGGTGAGCCTAAGCTACACCTTC	CASSPQTGVSLSYTF
-	TRBV11-1	TRBD1	TRBJ1-1	13	TGTGCCAGCAGCCTGGGGACAGACACTGAAGCTTTCTTT	CASSLGTDTEAFF
-	TRBV5-5	-	TRBJ1-5	15	TGTGCCAGCAGCGAGGAAGGTTTTGGCAATCAGCCCCAGCATTTT	CASSEEGFGNQPQHF
-	TRBV27	TRBD2	TRBJ2-2	16	TGTGCCAGCAGTTTATCTAGCGGGACGAACACCGGGGAGCTGTTTTTT	CASSLSSGTNTGELFF
few	TRBV18	-	TRBJ2-5	14	TGTGCCAGCTCACCACCCGGGGACAAAGAGACCCAGTACTTC	CASSPPGDKETQYF
-	TRBV7-9	TRBD1	TRBJ1-4	14	TGTGCCAGCAGTTGGGACAGGGGGCGAGAAAAACTGTTTTTT	CASSWDRGREKLFF
-	TRBV15	-	TRBJ1-5	12	TGTGCCACCAGCAGAGCCCCAGGGCCCCAGCATTTT	CATSRAPGPQHF
-	TRBV6-4	TRBD2	TRBJ2-3	15	TGTGCCAGCAGTGACTATAGCGGGGGGGCCGAGTCGCAGTATTTT	CASSDYSGGAESQYF
-	TRBV6-5	TRBD2	TRBJ2-7	15	TGTGCCAGCAGGCCCATGCTAGCGGGGGTATACGAGCAGTACTTC	CASRPMLAGVYEQYF
-	TRBV5-1	-	TRBJ1-3	16	TGCGCCAGCAGCTTGGCCGGGGGGCGGCATGGAAACACCATATATTTT	CASSLAGGRHGNTIYF